What follows is one T cell receptor (beta chain) and its context. Its antigen is not known. The validation cohort, a group of 120 subjects, included the donors and was separate from the roughly 670-subject first cohort. The sample belongs to a study of cytomegalovirus exposure and HLA in healthy donors. Turning to the study itself: In a later analysis, the roughly 120 validation repertoires were reported to have used the same platform as the approximately 620 first-cohort repertoires. Study findings and constraints: It was approximately 150 TCR beta chains that were listed as cytomegalovirus-associated.

Assay used: immunoSEQ multiplex PCR; TCRdb lists only in-frame clones, some missing. The data show more than 140,000 clones, roughly nine tenths seen once. Germline V CDR1 and CDR2: SGHVS, FNYEAQ. The V and J ends lost 1 base and 4 bases respectively, with 8 bases between them. The CDR3 covers 13 residues. The chain recombines TRBV7-6 with TRBJ2-7; D is possibly TRBD1 (5 bases). The sequenced sample was PBMCs. This TCR came from a woman younger than 35 in good health and CMV-seropositive. CDR3 sequence (DNA): TGTGCCAGCAGCTTAGGACAGAATTACGAGCAGTACTTC. Translating gives CASSLGQNYEQYF.